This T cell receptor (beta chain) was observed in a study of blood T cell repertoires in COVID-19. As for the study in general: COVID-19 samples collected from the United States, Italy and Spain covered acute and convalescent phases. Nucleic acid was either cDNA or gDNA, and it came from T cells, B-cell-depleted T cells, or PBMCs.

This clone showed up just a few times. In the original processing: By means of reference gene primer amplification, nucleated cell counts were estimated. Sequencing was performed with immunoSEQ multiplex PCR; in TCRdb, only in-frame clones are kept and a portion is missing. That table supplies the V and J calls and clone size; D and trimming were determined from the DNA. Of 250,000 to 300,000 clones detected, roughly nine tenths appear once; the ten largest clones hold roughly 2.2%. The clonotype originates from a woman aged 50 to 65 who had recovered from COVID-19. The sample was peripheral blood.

For the CDR3, the DNA is TGTGCCAGCAGTTTAGCCGGAGTCGAGGGCGGTGAGCAGTTCTTC. Protein sequence: CASSLAGVEGGEQFF. The V call is TRBV27, the J call TRBJ2-1; possibly TRBD2 for D (5 bases). Per germline, CDR1 MNHEY and CDR2 SMNVEV (reference sequence). The CDR3 length is 15 residues. The V gene lost 2 bases and the J gene lost 9 bases, with 17 bases spanning the gap.